This entry features one T cell receptor beta chain sequence. V was cut by 1 base and J by 6 bases, with 9 bases left in between. This CDR3 has 13 amino acids. Per the germline V gene, CDR1 is LGHDT and CDR2 is YNNKEL (reference sequence). Enrollees, about 18 to 89 years old, lived in 25 or so US areas. A COVID-19 case was met by exposed participants within 2 weeks before study entry. This specimen belongs to a study of blood T cell repertoires in COVID-19. Turning to the study itself: Sample material is recorded as cDNA or gDNA derived from T cells, B-cell-depleted T cells, or PBMCs.

In the original workflow: Quantification of nucleated cells was approximated via reference gene primer amplification. This table comes from immunoSEQ multiplex PCR, and its TCRdb copy is limited to in-frame clones, with some not included. That table supplies the V and J calls and clone size; D and trimming were determined from the DNA. This table has nearly 300,000 clones, roughly 86% appearing once. The sample taken for sequencing was PBMCs or T cells enriched from blood (not recorded which). This sequence was found in a woman aged 45-65 years who had been exposed to COVID-19. The chain is built from TRBV3-1 (or the pseudogene TRBV3-2) and TRBJ1-1; D is perhaps TRBD1 (5 bases). CDR3 protein: CASSQVGGSEAFF. The CDR3, as DNA: TGTGCCAGCAGCCAAGTCGGGGGGTCTGAAGCTTTCTTT.